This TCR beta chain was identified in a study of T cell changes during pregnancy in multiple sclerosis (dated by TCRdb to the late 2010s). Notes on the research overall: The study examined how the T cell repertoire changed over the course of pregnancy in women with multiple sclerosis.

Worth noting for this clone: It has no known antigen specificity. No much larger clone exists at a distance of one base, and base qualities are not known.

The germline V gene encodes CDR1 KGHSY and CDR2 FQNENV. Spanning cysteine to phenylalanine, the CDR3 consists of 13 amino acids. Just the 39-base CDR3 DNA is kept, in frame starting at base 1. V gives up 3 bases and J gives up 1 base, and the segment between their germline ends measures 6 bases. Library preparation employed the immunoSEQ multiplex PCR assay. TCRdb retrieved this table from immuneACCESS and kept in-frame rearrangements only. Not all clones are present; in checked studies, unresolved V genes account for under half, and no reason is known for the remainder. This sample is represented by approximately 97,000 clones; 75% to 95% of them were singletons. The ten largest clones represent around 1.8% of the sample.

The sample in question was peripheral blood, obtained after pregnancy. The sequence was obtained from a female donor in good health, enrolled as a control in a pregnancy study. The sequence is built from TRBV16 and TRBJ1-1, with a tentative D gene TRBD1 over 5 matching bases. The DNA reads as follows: TGTGCCAGCAGCCACCAGGGGAACACTGAAGCTTTCTTT. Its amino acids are CASSHQGNTEAFF. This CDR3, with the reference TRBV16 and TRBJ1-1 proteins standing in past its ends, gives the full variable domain GEEVAQTPKHLVRGEGQKAKLYCAPIKGHSYVFWYQQVLKNEFKFLISFQNENVFDETGMPKERFSAKCLPNSPCSLEIQATKLEDSAVYFCASSHQGNTEAFFGQGTRLTVV.